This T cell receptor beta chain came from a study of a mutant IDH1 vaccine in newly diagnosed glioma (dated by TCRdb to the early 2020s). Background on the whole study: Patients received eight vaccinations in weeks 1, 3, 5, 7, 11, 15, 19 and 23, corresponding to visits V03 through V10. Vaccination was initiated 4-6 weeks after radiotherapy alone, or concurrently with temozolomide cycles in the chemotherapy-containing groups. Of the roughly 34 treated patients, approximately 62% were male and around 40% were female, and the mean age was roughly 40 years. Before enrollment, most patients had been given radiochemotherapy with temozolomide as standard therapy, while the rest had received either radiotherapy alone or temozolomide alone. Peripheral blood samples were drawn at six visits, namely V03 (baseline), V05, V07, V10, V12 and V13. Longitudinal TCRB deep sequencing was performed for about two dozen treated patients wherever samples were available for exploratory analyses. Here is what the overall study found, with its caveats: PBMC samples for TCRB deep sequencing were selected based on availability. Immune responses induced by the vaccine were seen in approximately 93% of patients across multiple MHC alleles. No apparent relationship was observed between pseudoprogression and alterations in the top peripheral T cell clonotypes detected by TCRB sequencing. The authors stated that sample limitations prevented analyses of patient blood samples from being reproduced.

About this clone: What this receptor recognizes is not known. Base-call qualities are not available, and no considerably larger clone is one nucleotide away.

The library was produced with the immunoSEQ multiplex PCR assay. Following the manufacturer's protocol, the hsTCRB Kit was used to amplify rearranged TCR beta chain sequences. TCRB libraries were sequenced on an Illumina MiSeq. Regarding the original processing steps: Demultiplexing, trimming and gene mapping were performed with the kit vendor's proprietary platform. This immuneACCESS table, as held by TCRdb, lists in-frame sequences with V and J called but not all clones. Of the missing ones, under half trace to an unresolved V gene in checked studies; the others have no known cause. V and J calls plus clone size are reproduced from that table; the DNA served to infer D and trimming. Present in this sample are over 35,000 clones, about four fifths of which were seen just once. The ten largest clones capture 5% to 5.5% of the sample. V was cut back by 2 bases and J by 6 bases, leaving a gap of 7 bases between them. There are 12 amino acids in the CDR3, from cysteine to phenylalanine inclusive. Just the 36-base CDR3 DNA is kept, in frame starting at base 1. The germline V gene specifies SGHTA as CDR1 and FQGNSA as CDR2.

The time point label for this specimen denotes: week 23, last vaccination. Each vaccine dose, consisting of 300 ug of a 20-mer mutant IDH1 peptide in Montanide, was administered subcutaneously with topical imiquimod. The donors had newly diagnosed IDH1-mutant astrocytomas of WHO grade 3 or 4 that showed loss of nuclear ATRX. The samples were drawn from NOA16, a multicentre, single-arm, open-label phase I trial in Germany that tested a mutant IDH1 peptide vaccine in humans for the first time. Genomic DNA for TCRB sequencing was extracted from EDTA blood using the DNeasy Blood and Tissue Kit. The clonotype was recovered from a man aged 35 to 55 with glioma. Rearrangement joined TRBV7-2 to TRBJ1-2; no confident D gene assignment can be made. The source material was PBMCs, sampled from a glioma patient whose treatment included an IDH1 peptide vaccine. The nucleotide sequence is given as TGTGCCAGCAGCTTATATGGGAATGGCTACACCTTC. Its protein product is CASSLYGNGYTF.